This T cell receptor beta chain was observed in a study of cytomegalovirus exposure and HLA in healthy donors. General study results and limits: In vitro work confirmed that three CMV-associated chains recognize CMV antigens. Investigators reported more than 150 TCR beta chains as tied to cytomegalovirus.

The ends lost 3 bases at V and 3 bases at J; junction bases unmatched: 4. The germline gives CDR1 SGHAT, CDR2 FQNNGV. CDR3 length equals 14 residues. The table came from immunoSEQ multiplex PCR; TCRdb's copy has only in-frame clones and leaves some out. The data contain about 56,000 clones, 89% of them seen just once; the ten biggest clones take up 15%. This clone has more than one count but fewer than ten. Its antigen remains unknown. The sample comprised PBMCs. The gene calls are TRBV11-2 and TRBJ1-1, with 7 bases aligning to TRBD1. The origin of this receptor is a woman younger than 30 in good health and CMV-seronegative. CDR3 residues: CASSFGQAYTEAFF. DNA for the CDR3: TGTGCCAGCAGCTTCGGACAGGCTTACACTGAAGCTTTCTTT.